What follows are 29 T cell receptor beta chains derived from one specimen sequenced in a study of blood T cell repertoires in COVID-19. Libraries were prepared by immunoSEQ multiplex PCR; TCRdb keeps only in-frame clonotypes and omits some of them. The sample has about 320,000 clones; roughly 85% are singletons. The sequenced sample consisted of peripheral blood. These receptors came from a human donor in a cohort sampled during active COVID-19.

V usage is TRBV30 and J usage is TRBJ2-2; D remains ambiguous. V dropped 3 bases and J dropped 2 bases, with 10 bases sitting between them. The length of the CDR3 is 14 residues. The germline gives CDR1 GTSNPN, CDR2 SVGIG (reference sequence). DNA of the CDR3: TGTGCCTGGAGGGTTGGGCTAAACACCGGGGAGCTGTTTTTT. Translation gives CAWRVGLNTGELFF.

The chain employs TRBV2 and TRBJ1-3; D might be TRBD1 (5 bases). Germline values: CDR1 SNHLY, CDR2 FYNNEI. This CDR3 region has 16 residues. Trimming stripped 3 bases from V and 4 bases from J, with 16 bases between. In nucleotides, the CDR3 is TGTGCCAGCAGTGACCCAGGGCGTTCTGGGGGAAACACCATATATTTT. Translation gives CASSDPGRSGGNTIYF.

J is TRBJ1-6 and V is TRBV7-8; tentative D call: TRBD1 (6 bases). The germline V and J ends were trimmed by 4 bases and 2 bases, with 12 bases remaining between them. Germline lookup yields CDR1 SGHVS and CDR2 FQNEAQ. The CDR3 spans 16 residues. The CDR3 sequence is CASSSPSGAYNSPLHF. The CDR3 coding sequence is TGTGCCAGCAGCTCGCCCTCAGGGGCCTATAATTCACCCCTCCACTTT.

V usage is TRBV25-1 and J usage is TRBJ1-6; D is perhaps TRBD1 (6 bases). This CDR3 is built from 15 residues. Germline V CDR1 and CDR2: MGHDK, SYGVNS. Trimming left V 1 base short and J 9 bases short, with 13 bases between. The CDR3 DNA follows: TGTGCCAGCAGTGAATTTGGCGGGGGCGGTTCACCCCTCCACTTT. It is translated as CASSEFGGGGSPLHF.

This chain uses TRBV19 with TRBJ1-1; D might be TRBD1 (6 bases). Germline V gives CDR1 LNHDA, CDR2 SQIVND (reference sequence). The CDR3 is 15 residues long. With 5 bases removed from V and 0 bases from J, the gap between germline ends came to 13 bases. CDR3 residues: CASSLRQVMNTEAFF. The CDR3 DNA reads as TGTGCCAGTAGTCTCAGACAGGTGATGAACACTGAAGCTTTCTTT.

The V and J genes are TRBV10-3 and TRBJ2-3; the D is unclear. The CDR3 length is 16 residues. CDR1 is ENHRY, CDR2 SYGVKD, per germline. V shed 4 bases and J shed 0 bases, with 14 bases lying between them. The CDR3 reads CAISGEEIGSTDTQYF. For the CDR3, the DNA is TGTGCCATCAGTGGCGAGGAGATTGGAAGCACAGATACGCAGTATTTT.

The chain carries TRBV6-1 and TRBJ2-4; 15 positions match TRBD2. The trim removed 2 bases at V and 2 bases at J, leaving 10 bases unmatched. The CDR3 sequence is 20 residues long. CDR1 MNHNS and CDR2 SASEGT come from the germline V gene. In nucleotides, the CDR3 is TGTGCCAGCAGTGAATACGGACTAGCGGGGGGGCCGCGACCCAAAAACATTCAGTACTTC. As protein: CASSEYGLAGGPRPKNIQYF.

This clone has just one count. V is TRBV27 and J is TRBJ2-5; 9 bases line up with TRBD1. This CDR3 comprises 16 residues. J was trimmed by 4 bases and V by 3 bases; bases with no gene match: 9. CDR1 is MNHEY, CDR2 SMNVEV, per germline (reference sequence). CDR3 DNA: TGTGCCAGCAGTTTCCGACCACAGGGGGCGGGAGAGACCCAGTACTTC. This gives the protein CASSFRPQGAGETQYF.

The V call is TRBV25-1, the J call TRBJ2-2; 8 bases match TRBD1. The CDR3 contains 16 residues. Germline assignment: CDR1 MGHDK and CDR2 SYGVNS. The ends lost 3 bases at V and 1 base at J; junction bases unmatched: 4. CDR3 protein: CASSDPGQGNTGELFF. In DNA, the CDR3 is TGTGCCAGCAGTGACCCCGGACAGGGGAACACCGGGGAGCTGTTTTTT. Based on the CDR3 plus reference TRBV25-1 and TRBJ2-2, the full variable domain is EADIYQTPRYLVIGTGKKITLECSQTMGHDKMYWYQQDPGMELHLIHYSYGVNSTEKGDLSSESTVSRIRTEHFPLTLESARPSHTSQYLCASSDPGQGNTGELFFGEGSRLTVL.

V is TRBV7-9 and J is TRBJ1-2, with 7 bases fitting TRBD1. The V and J ends lost 1 base and 2 bases, in that order; junction bases with no gene match: 4. This CDR3 contains 15 residues. From germline, CDR1 is SEHNR and CDR2 FQNEAQ (reference sequence). The CDR3 nucleotides are TGTGCCAGCAGCTTAGTAGACAGGGTAAACTATGGCTACACCTTC. As protein: CASSLVDRVNYGYTF.

DNA for the CDR3: TGTGCCAGCAGCCCAAGAGCGATGCTCTATGGCTACACCTTC. It specifies CASSPRAMLYGYTF. The chain carries TRBV3-1 (or the pseudogene TRBV3-2) and TRBJ1-2; D uncertain. Germline V CDR1 and CDR2: LGHDT, YNNKEL (reference sequence). Trimming shortened V by 4 bases and J by 4 bases, and 13 bases separated the two germline ends. This CDR3 is built from 14 residues.

This clone was counted a single time. The J gene is TRBJ2-1, the V gene TRBV11-3, with 7 bases identical to TRBD2. Germline V gives CDR1 SGHNT, CDR2 YENEEA. Unmatched junction bases numbered 7, after V lost 3 bases and J lost 5 bases. The CDR3 sequence is 15 residues long. CDR3 in DNA: TGTGCCAGCAGCTTGAACAGCGGGGCCAACAATGAGCAGTTCTTC. Translating it yields CASSLNSGANNEQFF.

The chain recombines TRBV21-1 with TRBJ1-5; no DNA check was done on the table's D call, TRBD1. TRBV21-1 is given as a pseudogene. This CDR3 has 13 residues. CDR3 sequence: CASNPGQGQPQHF. The CDR3 region has the DNA TGTGCCAGCAACCCGGGACAGGGCCAGCCCCAGCATTTT.

This rearrangement joins TRBV6-5 to TRBJ2-1; tentatively, D is TRBD1 (7 bases). The ends were cut back, 2 bases at V and 1 base at J, with 12 bases in the middle. This CDR3 region has 16 residues. Germline V CDR1 and CDR2: MNHEY, SVGAGI. CDR3 region: CASSYEAGGSYNEQFF. CDR3 DNA: TGTGCCAGCAGTTACGAGGCAGGGGGGTCCTACAATGAGCAGTTCTTC.

This clone has a handful of counts. The gene calls are TRBV4-2 and TRBJ2-7; TRBD1 is a possible D gene (6 bases). V lost 0 bases and J 4 bases, leaving 16 bases between the germline ends. The length of the CDR3 is 16 residues. In germline, CDR1 is LGHNA, CDR2 YNFKEQ. CDR3 loop: CASSQDTGRQGYEQYF. As DNA, the CDR3 is TGTGCCAGCAGCCAAGATACCGGTCGCCAGGGGTACGAGCAGTACTTC.

The J gene is TRBJ2-3, the V gene TRBV6-4; no firm D call. The CDR3 is 13 residues long. Trimming removed 4 bases at V and 6 bases at J, with 11 bases between. From germline, CDR1 is MRHNA and CDR2 SNTAGT. The DNA of the CDR3 is TGTGCCAGCAGTGGGCGGCCTTCGGATACGCAGTATTTT. Encoded protein: CASSGRPSDTQYF.

A note on this clone: The sample holds other DNA sequences that translate to the same CDR3. The chain combines TRBV20-1 with TRBJ1-4, with TRBD1 as a possible D gene (5 bases). Trimming left V 3 bases short and J 8 bases short, with 13 bases between. This CDR3 is built from 13 residues. Looked up from germline, CDR1 is DFQATT and CDR2 is SNEGSKA (reference sequence). The CDR3 bases are TGCAGTGCTAGTCGCAGGGTGGGGGAAAAACTGTTTTTT. It translates to CSASRRVGEKLFF.

This clone was recorded only once. Relative to the germline gene, one junction end is altered; a read error may explain this. This chain connects TRBV6-1 to TRBJ1-6; D is undetermined. This CDR3 spans 15 amino acids. Germline V gene sequence: CDR1 MNHNS, CDR2 SASEGT. CDR3 nucleotides: TGTGCCAGCAGGGAAGACTGGAATGCGGTTTCACCCCTCCACTTT. This sequence encodes CASREDWNAVSPLHF.

The rearrangement uses TRBV5-1 and TRBJ2-5; 8 bases are a match to TRBD1. V dropped 4 bases and J dropped 5; count of bases not matched to a gene: 16. Per germline, CDR1 SGHRS and CDR2 YFSETQ. The CDR3 has 17 amino acids. CDR3 nucleotides: TGCGCCAGCAGCAAAGGGCGGGACAGGTACTATGGGGAGACCCAGTACTTC. This encodes CASSKGRDRYYGETQYF.

The V gene is TRBV6-5, the J gene TRBJ1-6, with D tentatively TRBD1 (5 bases). CDR1 is MNHEY and CDR2 is SVGAGI in the germline V gene. The V end lost 5 bases, the J end lost 10 bases, and 12 bases lay between the germline ends. The CDR3 sequence is 13 residues long. The CDR3 reads CASSHPGFSPLHF. The CDR3 DNA is TGTGCCAGCAGTCACCCAGGGTTCTCACCCCTCCACTTT.

J is TRBJ1-1 and V is TRBV27; tentatively, D is TRBD1 (5 bases). The CDR3 is made up of 15 amino acids. Germline V CDR1 and CDR2: MNHEY, SMNVEV (reference sequence). V was cut by 5 bases and J by 1 base, with 14 bases left in between. The CDR3 loop reads CASSLISGGNTEAFF. DNA for the CDR3: TGTGCCAGCAGTCTAATTTCGGGGGGGAACACTGAAGCTTTCTTT.

This clone showed up just once. The genes are TRBV18 and TRBJ2-2, with D unclear. From germline, CDR1 is KGHSH and CDR2 LQKENI. V lost 0 bases and J 6 bases, leaving 5 bases between the germline ends. The CDR3 length is 13 residues. CDR3 in amino acids: CASSPPVPGELFF. The CDR3 nucleotides read TGTGCCAGCTCACCACCCGTCCCCGGGGAGCTGTTTTTT.

There are a few counts of this clone. V gene TRBV27 combines with J gene TRBJ2-2; 9 bases align to TRBD2. Germline V lookup: CDR1 MNHEY, CDR2 SMNVEV (reference sequence). V was clipped by 3 bases and J by 4 bases; unmatched bases: 9. The CDR3 length is 17 residues. The CDR3 coding sequence is TGTGCCAGCAGTTTTGACGGGGGACTAGCACTCACCGGGGAGCTGTTTTTT. Protein: CASSFDGGLALTGELFF.

The CDR3 nucleotides read TGTGCCAGCAGTTACTTGTTGGGCCCAGCTGACTCCTACGAGCAGTACTTC. Amino acid sequence: CASSYLLGPADSYEQYF. This chain links TRBV6-2 or TRBV6-3 with TRBJ2-7; D gene unclear. Trimming left V 1 base short and J 0 bases short, with 16 bases between. The CDR3 runs to 17 residues. Germline assignment: CDR1 MNHEY and CDR2 SVGEGT.

The V gene is TRBV28, the J gene TRBJ1-5; D possibly corresponds to TRBD1 (6 bases). Trimming took 6 bases from V and 2 from J, leaving 8 bases between them. Germline CDR1 reads MDHEN; CDR2 reads SYDVKM. The CDR3 contains 13 residues. The CDR3 region is CASRGAGNQPQHF. CDR3 coding DNA: TGTGCCAGCAGGGGGGCGGGCAATCAGCCCCAGCATTTT.

The chain couples TRBV7-3 to TRBJ2-2; 9 bases fit TRBD1. The J segment lost 2 bases and the V segment lost 3 bases, leaving 7 bases of the junction unmatched. CDR3 size: 17 residues. Looked up from germline, CDR1 is SGHTA and CDR2 is FQGTGA. The CDR3 loop is CASSFTGTGINTGELFF. The CDR3 DNA is TGTGCCAGCAGCTTCACCGGGACAGGGATCAACACCGGGGAGCTGTTTTTT.

The rearrangement joins TRBV14 to TRBJ2-2; D is possibly TRBD2 (5 bases). The CDR3 spans 12 residues. Germline values: CDR1 SGHDN, CDR2 FVKESK. Trimming took 9 bases from V and 6 from J, leaving 11 bases between them. CDR3 in DNA: TGTGCCAGGGTTGGGGAGCCCGGGGAGCTGTTTTTT. As protein: CARVGEPGELFF.

The chain couples TRBV5-1 to TRBJ1-2, with D unresolved. CDR1 is SGHRS and CDR2 is YFSETQ in the germline V gene. Trimming took 0 bases from V and 0 from J, leaving 12 bases between them. This CDR3 contains 16 residues. As DNA, the CDR3 is TGCGCCAGCAGCTTGGGAGCGGGCGTAGCTAACTATGGCTACACCTTC. Translated, it gives CASSLGAGVANYGYTF.

The CDR3 region has the DNA TGTGCCAGCAGTGAATTGATTGCGGGACAGGGAAAGTATTTT. Its protein is CASSELIAGQGKYF. This rearrangement joins TRBV2 to TRBJ2-3; TRBD1 agrees at 9 bases. The V gene's germline CDR1 is SNHLY and CDR2 FYNNEI. This CDR3 is 14 amino acids long. J gave up 13 bases and V 2 bases, and 10 bases lay outside the gene matches.